These 5 T cell receptor beta chains came from one sample sequenced in a study of identical twins. TCRdb ran MiXCR on the 5' RACE reads and lists one entry per CDR3 protein. The sample shows 350,000 or so distinct CDR3 sequences, 9% to 15% of them seen only once. A further study also used this sample, focusing on yellow fever vaccine responses in identical twins.

The specimen was CD8+ T cells sorted from blood. These receptors were taken from a woman under 30 in good health.

This clonotype has just a few counts. The chain joins TRBV7-9 to TRBJ1-1; the match to TRBD1 covers 9 bases. The germline CDR1 and CDR2 sequences are SEHNR and FQNEAQ (reference sequence). V lost 5 bases to trimming and J lost 4 bases; unmatched junction nucleotides: 11. The CDR3 loop spans 16 amino acids. CDR3 DNA: TGTGCCAGCAGCCACCGGGACAGGGCTCCTTCCACTGAAGCTTTCTTT. Translation gives CASSHRDRAPSTEAFF.

This chain uses TRBV4-1 with TRBJ1-1, with no clear D. CDR1 and CDR2 (germline): MGHRA, YSYEKL. V lost 3 bases to trimming and J lost 3 bases, with 14 bases between them. This CDR3 is 15 amino acids long. The CDR3 DNA reads as TGCGCCAGCAGCCATAGGTCCTCCCCGGACACTGAAGCTTTCTTT. Translated: CASSHRSSPDTEAFF.

This clonotype has just one count. This rearrangement joins TRBV7-9 to TRBJ2-7; 8 nucleotides agree with TRBD1. After removal of 5 bases from V and 4 bases from J, the junction contained 13 bases not matched to a gene. The CDR3 totals 16 residues. Germline V gives CDR1 SEHNR, CDR2 FQNEAQ (reference sequence). CDR3 amino acids: CASSPGQGLTWYEQYF. CDR3 in DNA: TGTGCCAGCAGCCCCGGACAGGGACTGACATGGTACGAGCAGTACTTC.

The V gene is TRBV6-1, the J gene TRBJ2-3, with a weak D call TRBD1 (5 bases). The V and J ends lost 2 bases and 0 bases respectively, with 9 bases between them. Germline CDR1 MNHNS, CDR2 SASEGT. This CDR3 region has 15 residues. The CDR3 loop reads CASSESQGSTDTQYF. The DNA for the CDR3 is TGTGCCAGCAGTGAATCCCAGGGTAGCACAGATACGCAGTATTTT.

This clonotype was seen ten or more times. This chain connects TRBV12-3 or TRBV12-4 to TRBJ2-5, with D perhaps matching TRBD2 (5 bases). Trimming removed 3 bases at V and 5 bases at J, with 10 bases between. The CDR3 covers 13 residues. The CDR3: CASSFNKRETQYF. Here the CDR3 DNA reads TGTGCCAGCAGTTTTAACAAGCGGGAGACCCAGTACTTC.